The 18 T cell receptor beta chains given below trace back to one sample, sequenced in a study of beta chain features in type 1 diabetes. Whole-study findings and limits: TCRB CDR3 length was moderately but significantly reduced in all four CD4+ subsets of Type 1 diabetes patients.

Expressed TCRB transcripts were sequenced after all isolated RNA was converted to cDNA. Using immunoSEQ multiplex PCR, the repertoire was profiled, and TCRdb retains in-frame clones only, with some absent. The data contain 120,000 to 150,000 clones, more than 10% of them singletons. These receptors lack a known antigen. Sample: central memory CD4+ T cells from blood. All receptors come from a young man with type 1 diabetes.

The V gene is TRBV10-2, the J gene TRBJ1-1; D unclear. Trimming removed 0 bases at V and 5 bases at J, with 7 bases between. The V gene's germline CDR1 is WSHSY and CDR2 SAAADI. The CDR3 is 13 residues long. The CDR3 region is CASSESRVTEAFF. CDR3 sequence (DNA): TGCGCCAGCAGTGAGTCACGTGTGACTGAAGCTTTCTTT.

CDR3 nucleotides: TGTGCCTGGAACCGGGGGTCTACTAATGAAAAACTGTTTTTT. It specifies CAWNRGSTNEKLFF. The V call is TRBV30, the J call TRBJ1-4; possibly TRBD1 for D (5 bases). This CDR3 has 14 amino acids. V was cut by 4 bases and J by 2 bases, with 11 bases left in between. Germline values: CDR1 GTSNPN, CDR2 SVGIG (reference sequence).

This clone was observed a handful of times. CDR3 in DNA: TGTGCCAGCTCACCGTCACCCCGGGCCCCTTACAATGAGCAGTTCTTC. It translates to CASSPSPRAPYNEQFF. The chain carries TRBV18 and TRBJ2-1; D gene unclear. The CDR3 length is 16 residues. Germline V CDR1 and CDR2: KGHSH, LQKENI. Deletions cut 3 bases from V and 4 bases from J, with 16 bases between.

This clone was observed a handful of times. V usage is TRBV7-9 and J usage is TRBJ1-1; no definite D call. Between the trimmed V and J ends, which lost 4 bases and 10 bases, there was a span of 13 bases. Per germline, CDR1 SEHNR and CDR2 FQNEAQ (reference sequence). This CDR3 region has 12 residues. Here the CDR3 DNA reads TGTGCCAGCAGCTCCATCGGCTCGCCAGCTTTCTTT. Its protein is CASSSIGSPAFF.

This clone was picked up a small number of times. One end of the junction fails to match germline, which may point to a read error. The rearrangement links TRBV7-7 to TRBJ2-1, with 8 nucleotides matching TRBD2. The CDR3 has 15 residues. Germline CDR1 and CDR2: SSHAT and FNYEAQ (reference sequence). CDR3 loop: CASSLGSGGGNEQFF. The CDR3 nucleotides are TGTGCTAGCAGCTTAGGAAGCGGGGGTGGCAATGAGCAGTTCTTC.

This clone was detected a few times. This chain joins TRBV7-9 and TRBJ2-3, with 7 bases matching TRBD1. CDR1 is SEHNR, CDR2 FQNEAQ, per germline (reference sequence). V was clipped by 2 bases and J by 3 bases; unmatched bases: 8. CDR3 size: 16 residues. In DNA form, the CDR3 reads TGTGCCAGCAGCTTATATCTGGCAGGGGGAACAGATACGCAGTATTTT. Its protein is CASSLYLAGGTDTQYF.

The chain recombines TRBV27 with TRBJ1-4; D ambiguous. The V and J ends lost 6 bases and 4 bases respectively, with 12 bases between them. Per germline, CDR1 MNHEY and CDR2 SMNVEV (reference sequence). This CDR3 spans 14 amino acids. The CDR3 reads CASRRSQLNEKLFF. The CDR3 DNA reads as TGTGCCAGCAGGCGGTCCCAGCTTAATGAAAAACTGTTTTTT.

The chain couples TRBV5-5 to TRBJ2-3, with TRBD2 matching over 9 bases. The junction had 5 bases not matched to a gene; V was cut back by 1 base and J by 2 bases. The CDR3 is 16 amino acids. Germline lookup yields CDR1 SGHKS and CDR2 YYEKEE (reference sequence). The CDR3 protein is CASSLRSGGPTDTQYF. The CDR3 nucleotides read TGTGCCAGCAGCTTGCGTAGCGGGGGACCCACAGATACGCAGTATTTT.

This chain links TRBV6-1 with TRBJ1-3; no firm D call. The ends were cut back, 8 bases at V and 0 bases at J, with 11 bases in the middle. This CDR3 has 14 amino acids. The germline V gene encodes CDR1 MNHNS and CDR2 SASEGT. CDR3 in DNA: TGTGCCAGCGAAATGATCAGCTCTGGAAACACCATATATTTT. Amino acid sequence: CASEMISSGNTIYF.

This clone was seen a handful of times. The chain combines TRBV11-3 with TRBJ1-1; D is undetermined. CDR1 SGHNT and CDR2 YENEEA come from the germline V gene. Between the trimmed V and J ends, which lost 3 bases and 0 bases, there was a span of 8 bases. This CDR3 region has 14 residues. For the CDR3, the DNA is TGTGCCAGCAGCTTGAGCAGGTTGAACACTGAAGCTTTCTTT. Its protein product is CASSLSRLNTEAFF.

This clone was counted many times. This chain links TRBV18 with TRBJ2-7; D call uncertain. The CDR3 is made up of 13 amino acids. The V gene lost 6 bases and the J gene lost 5 bases, with 14 bases spanning the gap. Germline values: CDR1 KGHSH, CDR2 LQKENI. This CDR3 is CASSTQREDEQYF. CDR3 DNA: TGTGCCAGCTCTACCCAAAGGGAAGACGAGCAGTACTTC.

About this clone itself: The same CDR3 can be traced to other DNA sequences in this sample. V gene TRBV14 combines with J gene TRBJ1-2; no clear D gene. CDR1 and CDR2 (germline): SGHDN, FVKESK. With 1 base removed from V and 4 bases from J, the gap between germline ends came to 7 bases. The CDR3 has 13 amino acids. The DNA of the CDR3 is TGTGCCAGCAGCCAAGTCTACTCCTATGGCTACACCTTC. As protein: CASSQVYSYGYTF.

The chain couples TRBV5-6 to TRBJ2-7; tentatively, D is TRBD1 or TRBD2 (5 bases each). Germline values: CDR1 SGHDT, CDR2 YYEEEE. Trimming shortened V by 4 bases and J by 3 bases, and 11 bases separated the two germline ends. The CDR3 length is 13 residues. The DNA for the CDR3 is TGTGCCAGCAGCCTGGGACGGTACTACGAGCAGTACTTC. Translating gives CASSLGRYYEQYF.

V gene TRBV6-1 combines with J gene TRBJ1-5; D gene uncertain. CDR1 and CDR2 (germline): MNHNS, SASEGT. This CDR3 has 15 amino acids. V was trimmed by 8 bases and J by 4 bases, leaving 18 bases between them. The CDR3 loop is CASQTGSVWNQPQHF. The CDR3 nucleotides are TGTGCCAGCCAGACCGGGAGTGTCTGGAATCAGCCCCAGCATTTT.

This clone was counted a few times. The V gene is TRBV27, the J gene TRBJ1-2; no clear D. V gave up 5 bases and J gave up 9 bases, with 22 bases separating them. This CDR3 spans 15 amino acids. Germline assignment: CDR1 MNHEY and CDR2 SMNVEV (reference sequence). This CDR3 reads CASSITPDGRYSYTF. CDR3 bases: TGTGCCAGCAGTATTACCCCGGACGGAAGATATAGCTACACCTTC.

The CDR3 nucleotides are TGTGCCAGCGGACTGGTTCAAGAGACCCAGTACTTC. Translation gives CASGLVQETQYF. The chain joins TRBV28 to TRBJ2-5; weak D call: TRBD2 (5 bases). The CDR3 extends over 12 amino acids. V was pared by 8 bases and J by 2 bases, with 9 bases between. Germline values: CDR1 MDHEN, CDR2 SYDVKM.

The table lists this clone with many counts. The chain employs TRBV29-1 and TRBJ1-1; a weak D match, TRBD1 (5 bases). The CDR3 extends over 13 amino acids. From germline, CDR1 is SQVTM and CDR2 ANQGSEA. The DNA for the CDR3 is TGCATCGCGAGGGGCAGTATGAACACTGAAGCTTTCTTT. Translation gives CIARGSMNTEAFF.

This clone has only a few counts. This sequence joins TRBV30 and TRBJ1-1; 8 bases map to TRBD1. Germline trimming cut 4 bases from V and 2 bases from J; bases unmatched to any gene: 6. The germline V gene encodes CDR1 GTSNPN and CDR2 SVGIG (reference sequence). The CDR3 covers 14 residues. DNA of the CDR3: TGTGCCTGGACAATAGGACAGGGTAACACTGAAGCTTTCTTT. This gives the protein CAWTIGQGNTEAFF.